Sequencing of this T cell receptor beta chain was carried out in a study of T cell responses to AZD1222 COVID-19 vaccine. Looked up from germline, CDR1 is SGHRS and CDR2 is YFSETQ. The CDR3 is made up of 14 amino acids. The V gene lost 0 bases and the J gene lost 5 bases, with 12 bases spanning the gap. Study-wide results and caveats: White British ancestry dominated among donors, who included more females, and clonal diversity was possibly underestimated. It was only after the peak T cell response that any repertoires were sampled. As reported, nearly half of all spike-specific TCRs target variant regions that are unmutated.

Using immunoSEQ multiplex PCR, the repertoire was profiled, and TCRdb retains in-frame clones only, with some absent. Of approximately 91,000 clones in the sample, 88% were seen once. Concerning this clone: The antigen is undetermined.

Sequenced here: peripheral blood, sampled on day 0 of AZD1222 vaccination. The receptor comes from an adult in good health. The chain links TRBV5-1 to TRBJ2-7, with D possibly TRBD2 on 6 matching bases. The CDR3 sequence is CASSLVLASDEQYF. CDR3 nucleotide sequence: TGCGCCAGCAGCTTGGTTCTAGCGTCAGACGAGCAGTACTTC. The entire variable domain, with the rest obtained from reference TRBV5-1 and TRBJ2-7, is as follows: KAGVTQTPRYLIKTRGQQVTLSCSPISGHRSVSWYQQTPGQGLQFLFEYFSETQRNKGNFPGRFSGRQFSNSRSEMNVSTLELGDSALYLCASSLVLASDEQYFGPGTRLTVT.